These 3 T cell receptor beta chains originate from one sample sequenced in a study of T-cell reconstitution after alpha-beta-depleted transplantation in children. Unique molecular identifiers were incorporated into the prepared TCRbeta library. TCRdb recomputed calls from the PCR reads with MiXCR, one row per CDR3 protein. The sample lists around 130,000 distinct CDR3 sequences, approximately 8.7% occurring once. The input for sequencing was PBMCs, mostly from graft donor cells, taken 180 days after TCRalphabeta/CD19-depleted stem cell transplant. Every receptor here comes from a girl less than two years old who had a stem cell transplant for combined immunodeficiency, so the T cells may come from the graft donor.

This clonotype was detected many times. The V gene is TRBV7-9, the J gene TRBJ1-2; D possibly corresponds to TRBD1 (6 bases). Germline lookup yields CDR1 SEHNR and CDR2 FQNEAQ (reference sequence). V was pared by 5 bases and J by 1 base, with 8 bases between. The CDR3 has 13 residues. CDR3 DNA: TGTGCCAGCAGCCCGGACAGTAACTATGGCTACACCTTC. Protein product: CASSPDSNYGYTF.

The J gene is TRBJ2-3, the V gene TRBV9; 7 bases are shared with TRBD2. Losses at the gene ends were 4 bases for V and 3 bases for J; bases not matched to a gene: 8. The CDR3 has 15 amino acids. CDR1 is SGDLS and CDR2 is YYNGEE in the germline V gene. CDR3 amino acids: CASSFSSGRTDTQYF. The CDR3 DNA reads as TGTGCCAGCAGCTTTTCTAGCGGCAGGACAGATACGCAGTATTTT. Supplemented by reference TRBV9 and TRBJ2-3, the full variable domain reads DSGVTQTPKHLITATGQRVTLRCSPRSGDLSVYWYQQSLDQGLQFLIQYYNGEERAKGNILERFSAQQFPDLHSELNLSSLELGDSALYFCASSFSSGRTDTQYFGPGTRLTVL.

The rearrangement uses TRBV25-1 and TRBJ2-7; D is unclear. The germline V gene encodes CDR1 MGHDK and CDR2 SYGVNS. The CDR3 has 12 residues. Trimming took 7 bases from V and 3 from J, leaving 10 bases between them. The CDR3 loop is CASTESGYEQYF. CDR3 sequence (DNA): TGTGCCAGCACCGAGTCCGGCTACGAGCAGTACTTC.